The text below deals with one T cell receptor (beta chain). Antigen specificity is unknown. The data were taken from a study of PD-1 blockade in classical Hodgkin lymphoma. Findings and caveats of the study: By cycle point C4D1, TCR diversity had risen significantly in CD4+ cells (but not CD8+ cells). In newly diagnosed patients, baseline TCR diversity was reportedly below that of healthy donors.

Profiling relied on immunoSEQ multiplex PCR, and the TCRdb table lists in-frame clones only, not all of them. Of 40,000 to 45,000 clones listed, approximately 71% are singletons. The CDR3 is 16 residues long. Trimming at V came to 5 bases and at J to 5 bases, leaving 9 bases not matched to a gene. Germline V gives CDR1 MDHEN, CDR2 SYDVKM. Every patient experienced relapse after autologous stem cell transplantation, and brentuximab vedotin exposure varied. Complete response, partial response or progressive disease constituted the best responses recorded. V usage is TRBV28 and J usage is TRBJ2-2, with 9 bases fitting TRBD1. The origin of this receptor is a human donor with classical Hodgkin lymphoma. Sequencing used peripheral blood mononuclear cells (PBMCs), obtained at baseline. The CDR3 sequence: CASSPHTGTGTGELFF. DNA for the CDR3: TGTGCCAGCAGTCCGCACACCGGGACAGGGACCGGGGAGCTGTTTTTT. Using reference TRBV28 and TRBJ2-2 for the parts outside the CDR3, the full variable domain is DVKVTQSSRYLVKRTGEKVFLECVQDMDHENMFWYRQDPGLGLRLIYFSYDVKMKEKGDIPEGYSVSREKKERFSLILESASTNQTSMYLCASSPHTGTGTGELFFGEGSRLTVL.